A single sample is the source of the 24 T cell receptor beta chains below, sequenced in a study of response to subunit inactivated influenza vaccine. MiXCR was run by TCRdb on the RT-PCR reads, yielding one entry per CDR3 protein. Here the sample spans around 710,000 distinct CDR3 sequences, approximately 15% being singletons. Sequenced material: PBMCs from blood, taken less than 15 days before vaccination. All receptors come from a man between 50 and 59 years old who received an inactivated influenza vaccine.

This clonotype was counted only a few times. The genes are TRBV5-6 and TRBJ2-3; D gene unclear. Germline assignment: CDR1 SGHDT and CDR2 YYEEEE. Trimming left V 3 bases short and J 4 bases short, with 9 bases between. The length of the CDR3 is 13 residues. The CDR3, as DNA: TGTGCCAGCAGCTCGGACCTTCCAGATACGCAGTATTTT. Translation gives CASSSDLPDTQYF. Full variable domain (outside the CDR3, taken from reference TRBV5-6 and TRBJ2-3): DAGVTQSPTHLIKTRGQQVTLRCSPKSGHDTVSWYQQALGQGPQFIFQYYEEEERQRGNFPDRFSGHQFPNYSSELNVNALLLGDSALYLCASSSDLPDTQYFGPGTRLTVL.

The chain joins TRBV15 to TRBJ1-1; TRBD1 aligns across 7 bases. Germline lookup yields CDR1 LNHNV and CDR2 YYDKDF (reference sequence). The CDR3 spans 15 residues. With 1 base clipped from V and 0 bases from J, the junction kept 2 bases outside the gene matches. CDR3 in amino acids: CATSRGRGMNTEAFF. CDR3 sequence (DNA): TGTGCCACCAGCAGAGGCAGGGGGATGAACACTGAAGCTTTCTTT.

CDR3 loop: CSARMASGRDEQYF. The DNA for the CDR3 is TGCAGTGCTAGAATGGCTAGCGGGAGGGACGAGCAGTACTTC. The chain recombines TRBV20-1 with TRBJ2-7; 12 bases match TRBD2. In germline, CDR1 is DFQATT, CDR2 SNEGSKA (reference sequence). This CDR3 has 14 amino acids. V was pared by 2 bases and J by 5 bases, with 4 bases of the junction left unmatched.

The chain recombines TRBV15 with TRBJ2-1, with TRBD2 matching 9 bases. Looked up from germline, CDR1 is LNHNV and CDR2 is YYDKDF (reference sequence). The V gene end was trimmed by 6 bases and the J gene end by 4 bases; junction bases not matched to a gene: 16. The CDR3 contains 18 residues. In nucleotides, the CDR3 is TGTGCCACCAGTGGGCCGAGTGGGCTAGCGGGAAATTACAATGAGCAGTTCTTC. Protein: CATSGPSGLAGNYNEQFF.

The chain combines TRBV4-3 with TRBJ2-7, with a weak D call TRBD1 (6 bases). The CDR3 sequence is 15 residues long. Germline V gene lookup returns CDR1 LGHNA and CDR2 YSLEER. Trimming stripped 1 base from V and 2 bases from J, with 12 bases between. The DNA of the CDR3 is TGCGCCAGCAGCCAAGCCTGGACAGACGCCTACGAGCAGTACTTC. It encodes CASSQAWTDAYEQYF.

This clonotype was seen only a few times. The gene calls are TRBV6-1 and TRBJ2-2, with a tentative D call TRBD2 (5 bases). The CDR3 loop spans 16 amino acids. V dropped 6 bases and J dropped 7 bases, with 21 bases sitting between them. CDR1 is MNHNS, CDR2 SASEGT, per germline. CDR3 DNA: TGTGCCAGCAGCCTCAGGAGGAGATACACCGGCGGGGAGCTGTTTTTT. Translating it yields CASSLRRRYTGGELFF.

This clonotype has only a few counts. The J gene is TRBJ1-2, the V gene TRBV28; 12 bases line up with TRBD1. The ends lost 5 bases at V and 8 bases at J; junction bases unmatched: 12. CDR3 length equals 16 residues. Germline V lookup: CDR1 MDHEN, CDR2 SYDVKM. The DNA of the CDR3 is TGTGCCAGCAGTCCGTGGGGACAGGGGGCGCTTTTCGGCTACACCTTC. It yields the protein CASSPWGQGALFGYTF.

The chain couples TRBV4-2 to TRBJ2-1; D gene uncertain. With 0 bases removed from V and 4 bases from J, the gap between germline ends came to 13 bases. Germline V gives CDR1 LGHNA, CDR2 YNFKEQ. This CDR3 has 16 residues. The CDR3 loop reads CASSQEVGLGYNEQFF. DNA for the CDR3: TGTGCCAGCAGCCAAGAGGTAGGGCTAGGGTACAATGAGCAGTTCTTC.

As regards this clonotype: A much larger clone sits a single nucleotide away, making a read error possible. V gene TRBV10-3 combines with J gene TRBJ2-3; D unclear. Germline V gene data show CDR1 as ENHRY and CDR2 as SYGVKD. V gave up 4 bases and J gave up 0 bases, with 5 bases separating them. This CDR3 is 13 amino acids long. This chain's CDR3 is CAISVSSTDTQYF. The CDR3, as DNA: TGTGCCATCAGTGTGAGTAGCACAGATACGCAGTATTTT.

This clonotype was counted a few times. The genes are TRBV3-1 and TRBJ2-2; no reliable D call. The CDR3 totals 15 residues. Germline V gene data show CDR1 as LGHDT and CDR2 as YNNKEL (reference sequence). The V end lost 6 bases, the J end lost 5 bases, and 16 bases lay between the germline ends. In DNA, the CDR3 is TGTGCCAGCAGGTCCGTTGAGCCATTGACCGGGGAGCTGTTTTTT. This codes for CASRSVEPLTGELFF.

The sample holds a few counts of this clonotype. The V and J genes are TRBV2 and TRBJ2-3, with D perhaps matching TRBD1 or TRBD2 (5 bases each). Germline V CDR1 and CDR2: SNHLY, FYNNEI. V dropped 7 bases and J dropped 6 bases, with 11 bases sitting between them. The CDR3 is 12 residues long. CDR3 sequence reads: CASNPGPDTQYF. CDR3 DNA sequence: TGTGCCAGCAATCCGGGACCGGATACGCAGTATTTT.

This clonotype was picked up a small number of times. This sequence joins TRBV18 and TRBJ2-1; TRBD1 might be the D (6 bases). Trimming cost V 3 bases and J 1 base, with 10 bases left between them. CDR1 KGHSH and CDR2 LQKENI come from the germline V gene. CDR3 length equals 15 residues. Written as DNA, the CDR3 is TGTGCCAGCTCACCCGGGACACCATCCTACAATGAGCAGTTCTTC. It translates to CASSPGTPSYNEQFF.

Only a few counts were recorded for this clonotype. The chain combines TRBV24-1 with TRBJ2-5, with 7 bases identical to TRBD1. V gave up 4 bases and J gave up 1 base; unmatched junction bases: 5. Germline V lookup: CDR1 KGHDR, CDR2 SFDVKD. The CDR3 consists of 15 residues. The CDR3 region has the DNA TGTGCCACCAGTGACCCTGGGACAGCCCAAGAGACCCAGTACTTC. Protein: CATSDPGTAQETQYF.

The rearrangement uses TRBV2 and TRBJ2-5, with TRBD1 identical over 9 bases. Germline V gene lookup returns CDR1 SNHLY and CDR2 FYNNEI. V lost 7 bases to trimming and J lost 5 bases; unmatched junction nucleotides: 8. This CDR3 contains 14 residues. CDR3 bases: TGTGCCAGCACGCAACGGACAGGGGTGGAGACCCAGTACTTC. Its translation is CASTQRTGVETQYF.

This clonotype has a handful of counts. The chain joins TRBV7-2 to TRBJ2-1; no definite D call. CDR1 SGHTA and CDR2 FQGNSA come from the germline V gene. The V and J ends lost 5 bases and 8 bases respectively, with 16 bases between them. The CDR3 has 14 residues. CDR3 DNA sequence: TGTGCCAGCAGCCAACTGGACGGGTTCGATGAGCAGTTCTTC. Encoded protein: CASSQLDGFDEQFF.

This clonotype showed up just a few times. The genes are TRBV20-1 and TRBJ1-6, with D possibly TRBD1 on 5 matching bases. V was cut by 6 bases and J by 8 bases, with 14 bases left in between. The germline gives CDR1 DFQATT, CDR2 SNEGSKA (reference sequence). The CDR3 extends over 13 amino acids. CDR3 nucleotide sequence: TGCAGTGCCTCAAAAATAGGGGATTCACCCCTCCACTTT. This sequence encodes CSASKIGDSPLHF.

This sequence joins TRBV28 and TRBJ2-4; 15 bases are shared with TRBD2. The CDR3 is 18 amino acids. Per the germline V gene, CDR1 is MDHEN and CDR2 is SYDVKM. V was clipped by 5 bases and J by 3 bases; unmatched bases: 8. As DNA, the CDR3 is TGTGCCAGCAGTCCCCCTGGACTAGCGGGGGGGTACAAAAACATTCAGTACTTC. It is translated as CASSPPGLAGGYKNIQYF. The complete variable domain, with remaining parts taken from reference TRBV28 and TRBJ2-4, reads DVKVTQSSRYLVKRTGEKVFLECVQDMDHENMFWYRQDPGLGLRLIYFSYDVKMKEKGDIPEGYSVSREKKERFSLILESASTNQTSMYLCASSPPGLAGGYKNIQYFGAGTRLSVL.

This clonotype was detected many times. The rearrangement joins TRBV6-2 or TRBV6-3 to TRBJ1-5; TRBD1 matches at 10 bases. Germline CDR1 MNHEY, CDR2 SVGEGT. The CDR3 loop spans 14 amino acids. Trimming cost V 6 bases and J 2 bases; bases outside gene matches: 1. Here the CDR3 DNA reads TGTGCCAGCAGGGGGACAGGGGGCAATCAGCCCCAGCATTTT. Protein: CASRGTGGNQPQHF.

The V and J genes are TRBV7-2 and TRBJ2-7, with 10 bases that match TRBD1. CDR1 is SGHTA and CDR2 is FQGNSA in the germline V gene. Unmatched junction bases numbered 12, after V lost 6 bases and J lost 4 bases. The CDR3 contains 16 residues. As DNA, the CDR3 is TGTGCCAGCAGTGGGCTCATGACAGGGGGCGCTTACGAGCAGTACTTC. This sequence encodes CASSGLMTGGAYEQYF.

This clonotype was seen repeatedly, ten times or more. The V call is TRBV7-3, the J call TRBJ2-3, with unresolved D. CDR3 length equals 15 residues. From germline, CDR1 is SGHTA and CDR2 FQGTGA. The V end was cut by 0 bases, the J end by 0 bases, with 7 bases between. The CDR3 reads CASSLTLGSTDTQYF. CDR3 DNA: TGTGCCAGCAGCTTAACACTCGGGAGCACAGATACGCAGTATTTT.

J is TRBJ2-3 and V is TRBV3-1; 13 bases are shared with TRBD2. V shed 5 bases and J 4 bases; nucleotides not matched to a gene: 9. Germline lookup yields CDR1 LGHDT and CDR2 YNNKEL (reference sequence). The CDR3 is made up of 17 amino acids. This CDR3 is CASSKTSGGAWSDTQYF. The CDR3 DNA sequence: TGTGCCAGCAGCAAAACTAGCGGGGGGGCGTGGTCAGATACGCAGTATTTT.

This clonotype occurred a few times. The chain recombines TRBV7-8 with TRBJ2-7; D possibly uses TRBD1 or TRBD2 (5 bases each). The CDR3 has 14 residues. Per the germline V gene, CDR1 is SGHVS and CDR2 is FQNEAQ. V lost 0 bases to trimming and J lost 7 bases, with 13 bases between them. The CDR3 DNA sequence: TGTGCCAGCAGCTTAGCTTACAGGCGGAGGGAGCAGTACTTC. Protein product: CASSLAYRRREQYF.

The rearrangement joins TRBV5-6 to TRBJ2-3; weak D call: TRBD2 (6 bases). Germline loops: CDR1 SGHDT, CDR2 YYEEEE. Trimming stripped 6 bases from V and 2 bases from J, with 13 bases between. This CDR3 spans 14 amino acids. The DNA for the CDR3 is TGTGCCAGCACTCTCGGGACTCTCACAGATACGCAGTATTTT. This codes for CASTLGTLTDTQYF.

The chain joins TRBV6-5 to TRBJ1-2; TRBD1 agrees at 11 bases. Per the germline V gene, CDR1 is MNHEY and CDR2 is SVGAGI. Trimming removed 2 bases from V and 6 bases from J; junction bases left unmatched: 2. This CDR3 is built from 14 residues. CDR3 sequence reads: CASSYRGQGDGYTF. CDR3 nucleotide sequence: TGTGCCAGCAGTTACAGGGGACAGGGGGATGGCTACACCTTC.